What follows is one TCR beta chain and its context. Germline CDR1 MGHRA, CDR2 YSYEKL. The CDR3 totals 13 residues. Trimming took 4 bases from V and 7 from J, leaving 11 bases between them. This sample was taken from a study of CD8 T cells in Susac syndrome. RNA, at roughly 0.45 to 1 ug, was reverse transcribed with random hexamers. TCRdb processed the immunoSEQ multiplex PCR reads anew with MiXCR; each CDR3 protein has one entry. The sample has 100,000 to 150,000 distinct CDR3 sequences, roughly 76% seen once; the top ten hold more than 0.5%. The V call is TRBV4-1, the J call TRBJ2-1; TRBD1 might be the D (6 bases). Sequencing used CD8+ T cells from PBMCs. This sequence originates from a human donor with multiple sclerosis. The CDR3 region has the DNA TGCGCCAGCAGCCGATGGGGGCAGAATGAGCAGTTCTTC. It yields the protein CASSRWGQNEQFF.